This passage covers 14 T cell receptor beta chains from one sample sequenced in a study of blood T cells in healthy people across ages. Primers used in a second PCR of roughly 6 to 12 cycles were a sample-barcoded 5' primer and a J-beta primer mix. MiXCR, applied by TCRdb to the 5' RACE reads, yields one record per CDR3 protein. The repertoire includes about 1 million distinct CDR3 sequences, roughly 24% of them detected once, and around 0.75% sits in the top ten. The same data also went into a second study, on T cells of mothers and their children.

The sample taken for sequencing was blood. Receptor source: a girl aged 2-10 years in good health.

This CDR3 reads CASSNDRSNEQFF. The DNA of the CDR3 is TGTGCCAGCAGCAACGACCGAAGCAATGAGCAGTTCTTC. The V gene is TRBV7-9, the J gene TRBJ2-5; D not resolved. Gene TRBJ2-1 matches the end of the DNA better, so the J call may be wrong. The CDR3 consists of 13 residues. CDR1 and CDR2 from the germline V gene are SEHNR and FQNEAQ (reference sequence).

This chain uses TRBV7-2 with TRBJ2-5, with a tentative D call TRBD1 (6 bases). The CDR3 has 15 amino acids. Trimming removed 5 bases at V and 2 bases at J, with 15 bases between. Germline V lookup: CDR1 SGHTA, CDR2 FQGNSA. Here the CDR3 reads CASSPTGQNQETQYF. The CDR3, as DNA: TGTGCCAGCAGCCCCACGGGACAAAATCAAGAGACCCAGTACTTC.

This clonotype was detected a few times. CDR3 region: CASSLDQGYEQYF. The CDR3 DNA sequence: TGTGCCAGCAGTTTAGATCAGGGTTACGAGCAGTACTTC. J is TRBJ2-7 and V is TRBV12-3 or TRBV12-4, with D perhaps TRBD1 (5 bases). V was cut by 1 base and J by 4 bases, with 8 bases left in between. CDR3 size: 13 residues.

This clonotype occurred a few times. The V and J genes are TRBV6-5 and TRBJ2-7; TRBD1 matches 11 bases. Trimming removed 4 bases from V and 7 bases from J; junction bases left unmatched: 9. The CDR3 sequence is 15 residues long. Germline V lookup: CDR1 MNHEY, CDR2 SVGAGI. The CDR3 here is CASSSGQGAVGEQYF. CDR3 nucleotides: TGTGCCAGCAGTTCCGGACAGGGGGCAGTCGGGGAGCAGTACTTC.

The chain recombines TRBV29-1 with TRBJ2-5, with TRBD2 matching over 7 bases. The J call may be in error: the DNA end matches TRBJ2-1 better. Germline CDR1 SQVTM, CDR2 ANQGSEA. The CDR3 consists of 12 residues. The CDR3 sequence is CSVAGRHNEQFF. The CDR3 DNA follows: TGCAGCGTAGCGGGGAGGCACAATGAGCAGTTCTTC.

This clonotype was recorded a few times. A junction end diverges from the germline sequence, so it may reflect a read error. V gene TRBV25-1 combines with J gene TRBJ2-7; 12 bases align to TRBD2. Germline CDR1 and CDR2: MGHDK and SYGVNS. The CDR3 runs 15 residues. The CDR3 sequence: CASSGTSGSTYEQCF. CDR3 in DNA: TGTGCCAGCTCTGGGACTAGCGGGTCCACCTACGAGCAGTGCTTC.

This chain links TRBV7-9 with TRBJ1-2; D ambiguous. The CDR3 consists of 14 residues. Deletions cut 3 bases from V and 0 bases from J, with 8 bases between. Germline assignment: CDR1 SEHNR and CDR2 FQNEAQ (reference sequence). The CDR3, as DNA: TGTGCCAGCAGCTTCGAGATAGCTAACTATGGCTACACCTTC. This codes for CASSFEIANYGYTF.

In this sample, this clonotype turned up a few times. V usage is TRBV7-9 and J usage is TRBJ2-5, with 9 bases that match TRBD1. The end of the DNA is better explained by TRBJ2-1, so the J call may be wrong. CDR3 length: 16 amino acids. The germline V gene has CDR1 SEHNR and CDR2 FQNEAQ (reference sequence). CDR3 residues: CASSSKDRGRGNEQFF. CDR3 coding DNA: TGTGCCAGCAGCTCGAAGGACAGGGGAAGGGGGAATGAGCAGTTCTTC.

This clonotype was seen more than once but under ten times. One junction end disagrees with the germline gene, perhaps due to a read error. V gene TRBV7-9 combines with J gene TRBJ2-7; D may be TRBD1 (5 bases). Germline CDR1 and CDR2: SEHNR and FQNEAQ (reference sequence). CDR3 length equals 14 residues. Here the CDR3 reads CASSLDSGQLEQHF. Written as DNA, the CDR3 is TGTGCCAGCAGCTTAGATTCAGGGCAACTTGAGCAGCACTTC.

V usage is TRBV28 and J usage is TRBJ2-7, with D possibly being TRBD1 (5 bases). Trimming removed 5 bases at V and 2 bases at J, with 16 bases between. The CDR3 runs 15 residues. Germline CDR1 and CDR2: MDHEN and SYDVKM. The CDR3 region is CASSTQPQGPYEQYF. The CDR3 DNA follows: TGTGCCAGCAGTACTCAACCCCAGGGCCCCTACGAGCAGTACTTC.

The rearrangement joins TRBV4-1 to TRBJ2-7, with D possibly TRBD1 on 5 matching bases. Germline values: CDR1 MGHRA, CDR2 YSYEKL. Deletions cut 0 bases from V and 4 bases from J, with 16 bases between. The CDR3 extends over 16 amino acids. CDR3 bases: TGCGCCAGCAGCCAAGACGAGGACGGACGGACATACGAGCAGTACTTC. Its translation is CASSQDEDGRTYEQYF.

This clonotype has only a few counts. The chain recombines TRBV15 with TRBJ1-2; D is uncertain. Germline loops: CDR1 LNHNV, CDR2 YYDKDF (reference sequence). Trimming stripped 0 bases from V and 0 bases from J, with 11 bases between. The CDR3 extends over 16 amino acids. The CDR3 loop reads CATSRDEGGSNYGYTF. The CDR3 nucleotides are TGTGCCACCAGCAGAGATGAGGGCGGGTCTAACTATGGCTACACCTTC.

In its sample, this clonotype was seen a few times. This rearrangement joins TRBV6-1 to TRBJ2-7; D is perhaps TRBD2 (5 bases). The CDR3 runs 17 residues. From germline, CDR1 is MNHNS and CDR2 SASEGT. Deletions cut 1 base from V and 3 bases from J, with 19 bases between. CDR3 sequence reads: CASSEVGGSAGYYEQYF. CDR3 coding DNA: TGTGCCAGCAGTGAAGTAGGTGGGAGCGCCGGGTACTACGAGCAGTACTTC.

The J gene is TRBJ1-1, the V gene TRBV27; D uncertain. From germline, CDR1 is MNHEY and CDR2 SMNVEV (reference sequence). V lost 7 bases and J 8 bases, leaving 8 bases between the germline ends. This CDR3 has 10 residues. DNA of the CDR3: TGTGCCAGCAACGCGGAAGAAGCTTTCTTT. Protein product: CASNAEEAFF.